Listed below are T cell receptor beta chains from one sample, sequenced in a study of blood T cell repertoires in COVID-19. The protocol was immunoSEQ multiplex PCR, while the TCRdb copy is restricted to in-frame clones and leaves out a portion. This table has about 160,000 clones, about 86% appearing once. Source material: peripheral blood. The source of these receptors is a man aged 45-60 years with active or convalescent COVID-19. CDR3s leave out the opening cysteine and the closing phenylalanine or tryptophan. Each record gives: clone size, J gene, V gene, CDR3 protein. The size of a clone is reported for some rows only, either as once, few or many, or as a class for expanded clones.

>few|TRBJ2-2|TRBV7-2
ASSLPGSNTGELF
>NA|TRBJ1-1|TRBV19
ASSIEARGRGSTEAF
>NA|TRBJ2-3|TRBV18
ASSPETEGTDTQY
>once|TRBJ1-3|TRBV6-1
ASSEGTATVSRNTIY
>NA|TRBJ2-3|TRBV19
ASSRGLAGGHADTQY
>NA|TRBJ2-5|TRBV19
ASRPGQGVFETQY
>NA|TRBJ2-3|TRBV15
ATSRGGVAAGTDTQY
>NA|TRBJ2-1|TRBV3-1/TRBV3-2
ASSFYGGGGNEQF
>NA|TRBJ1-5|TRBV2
ASSEAVAVNQPQH
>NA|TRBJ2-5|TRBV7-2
ASSPSGGETQY
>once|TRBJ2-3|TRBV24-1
ATSDKGQGRNTQY
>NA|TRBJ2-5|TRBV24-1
ATSRETGGGQETQY
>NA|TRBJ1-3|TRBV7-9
AGRTGGNTIY
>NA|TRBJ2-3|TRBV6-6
ASSYSQRERDTQY
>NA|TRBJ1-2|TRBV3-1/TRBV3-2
ASSRDRVGLGDGYT
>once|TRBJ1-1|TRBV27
ASGSRRGYTEAF
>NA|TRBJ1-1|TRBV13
ASSSFWDKNTEAF
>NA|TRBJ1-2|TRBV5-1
ASSTRTGPTSFYGYT
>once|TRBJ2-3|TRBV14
ASSTPPASGGSTDTQY
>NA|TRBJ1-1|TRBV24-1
ATSYQGGTEAF
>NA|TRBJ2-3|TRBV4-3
ASSLRGATDTQY
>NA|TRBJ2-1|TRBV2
ASRSWRESHEQF
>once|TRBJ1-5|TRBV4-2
ASSQGGARGLFGNQPQH
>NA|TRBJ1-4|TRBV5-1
ASSLGGQGAQEKLF
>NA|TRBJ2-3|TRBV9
ASSGTSGLNFDTQY
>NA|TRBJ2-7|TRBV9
ASSRDQGRAVQY
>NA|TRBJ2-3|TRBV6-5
ASGGYTQY
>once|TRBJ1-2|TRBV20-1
SASGGGSAGNYGYT
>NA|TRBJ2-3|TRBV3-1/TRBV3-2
ASSQAWGLAGVSTDTQY
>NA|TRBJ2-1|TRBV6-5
ASSWTGGPSNEQF
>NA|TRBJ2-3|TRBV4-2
ASSLSPIRGTDTQY
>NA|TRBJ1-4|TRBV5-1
ASSLMGTGATNEKLF
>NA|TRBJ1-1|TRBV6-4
ASSDRDRAGEAF
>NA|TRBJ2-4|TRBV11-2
ASSLTASGAKNIQY
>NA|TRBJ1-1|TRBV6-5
ASTPGQGVSEAF
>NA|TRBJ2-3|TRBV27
ASSHLAGGGADTQY
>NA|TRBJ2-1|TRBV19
ASSPLGQAQESNEQF
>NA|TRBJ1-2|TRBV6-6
ASSYSGTVSYGYT
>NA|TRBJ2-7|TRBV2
ASSPRAGETYEQY
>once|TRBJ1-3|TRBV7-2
ASSLSRASGNTIY
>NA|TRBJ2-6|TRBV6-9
ASSKQDKNTGANVLT
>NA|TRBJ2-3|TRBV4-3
ASSQDLPRTDTQY
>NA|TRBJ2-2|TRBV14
ASRRGGTGELF
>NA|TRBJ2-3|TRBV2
ASSALAGGGDTQY
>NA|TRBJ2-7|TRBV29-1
SVRSRDNYEQY
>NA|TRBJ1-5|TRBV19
ASSINRGMQPQH
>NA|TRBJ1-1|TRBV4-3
ASSQETGLLNTEAF
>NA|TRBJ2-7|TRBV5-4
ASSTGTSASYEQY
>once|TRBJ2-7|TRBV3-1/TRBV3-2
ASSFTITGTGEYEQY
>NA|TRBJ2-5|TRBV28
ASRSQGRETETQY